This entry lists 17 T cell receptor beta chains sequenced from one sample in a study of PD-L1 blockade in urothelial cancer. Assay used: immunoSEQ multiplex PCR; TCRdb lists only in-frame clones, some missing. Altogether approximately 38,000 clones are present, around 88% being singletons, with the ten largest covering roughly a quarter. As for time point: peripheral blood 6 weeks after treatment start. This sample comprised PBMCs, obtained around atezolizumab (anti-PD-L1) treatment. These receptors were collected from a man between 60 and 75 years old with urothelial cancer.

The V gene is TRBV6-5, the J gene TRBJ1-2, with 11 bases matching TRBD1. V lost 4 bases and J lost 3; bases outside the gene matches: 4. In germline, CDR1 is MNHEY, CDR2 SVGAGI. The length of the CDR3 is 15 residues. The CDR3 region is CASSSAGQGDYGYTF. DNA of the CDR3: TGTGCCAGCAGTTCCGCGGGACAGGGGGACTATGGCTACACCTTC.

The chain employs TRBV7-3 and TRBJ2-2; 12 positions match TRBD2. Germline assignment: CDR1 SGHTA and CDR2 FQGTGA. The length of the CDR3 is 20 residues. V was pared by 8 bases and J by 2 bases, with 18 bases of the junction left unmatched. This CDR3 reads CASAPGLAGEHAPNTGELFF. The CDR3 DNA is TGTGCCAGCGCCCCGGGACTAGCGGGTGAACATGCACCAAACACCGGGGAGCTGTTTTTT.

The chain's CDR3 is CAWSLGQGSGTDTQYF. The CDR3, as DNA: TGTGCCTGGAGTTTGGGACAGGGGTCTGGCACAGATACGCAGTATTTT. The rearrangement links TRBV30 to TRBJ2-3; 10 bases are shared with TRBD1. V was clipped by 2 bases and J by 1 base; unmatched bases: 6. CDR3 size: 16 residues. Germline CDR1 reads GTSNPN; CDR2 reads SVGIG (reference sequence).

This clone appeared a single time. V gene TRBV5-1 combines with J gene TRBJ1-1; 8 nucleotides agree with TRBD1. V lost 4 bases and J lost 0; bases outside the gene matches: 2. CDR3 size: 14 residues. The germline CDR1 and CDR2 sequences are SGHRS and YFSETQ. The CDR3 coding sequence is TGCGCCAGCAGCGGGGACAGGTTGAACACTGAAGCTTTCTTT. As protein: CASSGDRLNTEAFF.

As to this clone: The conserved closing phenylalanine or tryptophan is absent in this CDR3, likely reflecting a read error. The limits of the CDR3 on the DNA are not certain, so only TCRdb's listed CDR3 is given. This chain's CDR3 is CASSLAGTRGEHWD. This rearrangement joins TRBV7-9 to TRBJ1-1; TRBD1, the table's D call, lacks a check against the DNA. Germline CDR1 reads SEHNR; CDR2 reads FQNEAQ (reference sequence). The CDR3 length equals 14 residues, ends included.

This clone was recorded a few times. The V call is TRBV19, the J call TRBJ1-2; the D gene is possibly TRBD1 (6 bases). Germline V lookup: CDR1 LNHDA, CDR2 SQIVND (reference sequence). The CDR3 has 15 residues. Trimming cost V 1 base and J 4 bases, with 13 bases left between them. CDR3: CASSIGRGLGYGYTF. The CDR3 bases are TGTGCCAGTAGTATAGGCAGGGGTCTTGGCTATGGCTACACCTTC.

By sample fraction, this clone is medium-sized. The CDR3 is CASSMAGGLGEQFF. DNA for the CDR3: TGTGCCAGTAGTATGGCGGGGGGGCTCGGTGAGCAGTTCTTC. The chain couples TRBV19 to TRBJ2-1; 9 bases are a match to TRBD2. The CDR3 runs 14 residues. CDR1 is LNHDA, CDR2 SQIVND, per germline (reference sequence). J lost 9 bases, V lost 3 bases, and 6 bases had no gene match.

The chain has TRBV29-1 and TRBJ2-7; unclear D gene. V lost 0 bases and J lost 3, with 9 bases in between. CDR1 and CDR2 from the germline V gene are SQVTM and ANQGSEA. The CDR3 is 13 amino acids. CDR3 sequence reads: CSVEDNRDYEQYF. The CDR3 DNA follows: TGCAGCGTTGAAGATAACAGAGACTACGAGCAGTACTTC.

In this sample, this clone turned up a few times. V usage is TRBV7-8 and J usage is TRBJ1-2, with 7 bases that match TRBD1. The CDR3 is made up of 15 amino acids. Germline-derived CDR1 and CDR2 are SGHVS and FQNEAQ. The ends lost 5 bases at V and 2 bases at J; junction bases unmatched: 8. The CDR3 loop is CASSATEQGNYGYTF. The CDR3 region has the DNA TGTGCCAGCAGCGCAACTGAACAGGGGAACTATGGCTACACCTTC.

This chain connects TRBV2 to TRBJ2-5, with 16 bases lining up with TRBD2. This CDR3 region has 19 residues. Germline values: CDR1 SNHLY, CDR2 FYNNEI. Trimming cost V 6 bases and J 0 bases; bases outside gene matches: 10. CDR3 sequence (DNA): TGTGCCAGCAGAAGGGGACTAGCGGGGGGGGGACCGAACCAAGAGACCCAGTACTTC. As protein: CASRRGLAGGGPNQETQYF. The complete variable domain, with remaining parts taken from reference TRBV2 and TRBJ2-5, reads EPEVTQTPSHQVTQMGQEVILRCVPISNHLYFYWYRQILGQKVEFLVSFYNNEISEKSEIFDDQFSVERPDGSNFTLKIRSTKLEDSAMYFCASRRGLAGGGPNQETQYFGPGTRLLVL.

The CDR3 here is CASSPLLQGALVETQYF. The CDR3, as DNA: TGTGCCAGCAGCCCCCTCCTTCAGGGGGCTCTAGTGGAGACCCAGTACTTC. The rearrangement joins TRBV14 to TRBJ2-5, with 8 positions matching TRBD1. Germline trimming cut 4 bases from V and 5 bases from J; bases unmatched to any gene: 15. This CDR3 has 17 amino acids. Germline V gene sequence: CDR1 SGHDN, CDR2 FVKESK.

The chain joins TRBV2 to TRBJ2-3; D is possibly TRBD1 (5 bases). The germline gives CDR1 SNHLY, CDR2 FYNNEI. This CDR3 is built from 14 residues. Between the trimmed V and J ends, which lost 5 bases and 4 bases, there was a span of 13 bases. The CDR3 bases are TGTGCCAGCAGTTCAGACCAGGGTGCAGATACGCAGTATTTT. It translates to CASSSDQGADTQYF.

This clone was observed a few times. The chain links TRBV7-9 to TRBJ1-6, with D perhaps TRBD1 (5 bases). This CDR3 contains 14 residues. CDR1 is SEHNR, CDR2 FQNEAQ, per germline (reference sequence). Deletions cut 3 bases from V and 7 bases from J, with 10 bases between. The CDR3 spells CASSLEGYNSPLHF. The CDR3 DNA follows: TGTGCCAGCAGCTTGGAGGGGTACAATTCACCCCTCCACTTT.

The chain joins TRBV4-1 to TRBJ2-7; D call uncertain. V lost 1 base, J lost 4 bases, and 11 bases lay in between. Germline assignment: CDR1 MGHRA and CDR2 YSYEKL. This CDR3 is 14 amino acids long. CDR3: CASSQARDTYEQYF. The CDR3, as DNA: TGCGCCAGCAGCCAAGCCCGCGACACGTACGAGCAGTACTTC.

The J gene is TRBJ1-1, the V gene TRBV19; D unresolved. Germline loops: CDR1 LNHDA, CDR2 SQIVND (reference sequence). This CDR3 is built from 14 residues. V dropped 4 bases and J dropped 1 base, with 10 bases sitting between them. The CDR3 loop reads CASSTSGRNTEAFF. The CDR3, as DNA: TGTGCCAGTAGTACTAGTGGAAGGAACACTGAAGCTTTCTTT.

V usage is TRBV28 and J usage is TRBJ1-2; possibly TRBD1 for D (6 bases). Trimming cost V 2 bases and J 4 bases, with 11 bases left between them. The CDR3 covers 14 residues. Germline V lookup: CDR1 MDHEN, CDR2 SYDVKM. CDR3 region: CASSLRAGAYGYTF. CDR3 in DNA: TGTGCCAGCAGTTTAAGGGCAGGGGCCTATGGCTACACCTTC.

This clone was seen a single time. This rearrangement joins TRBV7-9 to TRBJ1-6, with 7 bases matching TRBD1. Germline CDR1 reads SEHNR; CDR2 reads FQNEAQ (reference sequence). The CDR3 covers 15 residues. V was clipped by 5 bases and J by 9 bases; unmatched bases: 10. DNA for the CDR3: TGTGCCAGCAGCACGACAGGGTTGGGCGGTTCACCCCTCCACTTT. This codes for CASSTTGLGGSPLHF.